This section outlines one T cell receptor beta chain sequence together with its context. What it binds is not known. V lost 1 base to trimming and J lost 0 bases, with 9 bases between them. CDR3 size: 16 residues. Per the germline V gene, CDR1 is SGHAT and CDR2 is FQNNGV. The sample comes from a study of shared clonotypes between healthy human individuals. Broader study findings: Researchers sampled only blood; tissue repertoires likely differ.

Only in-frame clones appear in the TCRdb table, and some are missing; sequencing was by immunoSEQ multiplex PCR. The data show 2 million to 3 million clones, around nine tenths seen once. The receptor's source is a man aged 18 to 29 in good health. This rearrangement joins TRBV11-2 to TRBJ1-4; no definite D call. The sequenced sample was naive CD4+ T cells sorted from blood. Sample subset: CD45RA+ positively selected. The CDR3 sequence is CASSLGSSTTNEKLFF. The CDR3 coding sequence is TGTGCCAGCAGCTTAGGCTCTTCCACAACTAATGAAAAACTGTTTTTT. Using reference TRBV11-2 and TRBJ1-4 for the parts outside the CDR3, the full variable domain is EAGVAQSPRYKIIEKRQSVAFWCNPISGHATLYWYQQILGQGPKLLIQFQNNGVVDDSQLPKDRFSAERLKGVDSTLKIQPAKLEDSAVYLCASSLGSSTTNEKLFFGSGTQLSVL.